A selection of T cell receptor beta chains follows, all from one sample in a study of shared clonotypes between healthy human individuals. The assay was immunoSEQ multiplex PCR, and TCRdb's table has in-frame clones only and misses some. The sample carries some 2.3 million clones, just over 90% recorded once. What was sequenced was naive CD4+ T cells from PBMCs. The receptors here all came from a man between 18 and 35 years old in good health. Some clones in this sample may be carry-over from other donors' samples. Each CDR3 is given with its conserved first and last residue. D genes are given only for firm matches. A row's size may be missing; if present it is once, few, many or a size class.

J gene: TRBJ2-7; V gene: TRBV28; CDR3 length: 14; D gene: TRBD1; clone size: NA; CDR3 protein: CASSLRDRAYEQYF; CDR3 DNA: TGTGCCAGCAGTCTGCGGGACAGGGCCTACGAGCAGTACTTC
J gene: TRBJ2-3; V gene: TRBV5-1; CDR3 length: 14; D gene: NA; clone size: NA; CDR3 protein: CASSLGESTDTQYF; CDR3 DNA: TGCGCCAGCAGCTTAGGGGAAAGCACAGATACGCAGTATTTT
J gene: TRBJ2-3; V gene: TRBV18; CDR3 length: 19; D gene: TRBD2; clone size: NA; CDR3 protein: CASSPYITRSGSGTDTQYF; CDR3 DNA: TGTGCCAGCTCACCGTATATTACCCGTAGCGGGAGTGGCACAGATACGCAGTATTTT
J gene: TRBJ2-5; V gene: TRBV29-1; CDR3 length: 14; D gene: TRBD2; clone size: NA; CDR3 protein: CSVGGSGSEETQYF; CDR3 DNA: TGCAGCGTTGGTGGTAGCGGGAGTGAAGAGACCCAGTACTTC
J gene: TRBJ2-7; V gene: TRBV18; CDR3 length: 11; D gene: NA; clone size: NA; CDR3 protein: CASSPGTEQYF; CDR3 DNA: TGTGCCAGCTCACCAGGGACAGAGCAGTACTTC
J gene: TRBJ2-5; V gene: TRBV28; CDR3 length: 17; D gene: TRBD2; clone size: NA; CDR3 protein: CASSTYPTSGVWETQYF; CDR3 DNA: TGTGCCAGCAGTACATACCCAACTAGCGGGGTATGGGAGACCCAGTACTTC
J gene: TRBJ1-1; V gene: TRBV5-1; CDR3 length: 13; D gene: TRBD1; clone size: few; CDR3 protein: CASSFQGAIEAFF; CDR3 DNA: TGCGCCAGCAGCTTTCAGGGGGCCATTGAAGCTTTCTTT
J gene: TRBJ2-7; V gene: TRBV7-3; CDR3 length: 14; D gene: NA; clone size: once; CDR3 protein: CASSLTGGRDEQYF; CDR3 DNA: TGTGCCAGCAGCTTAACGGGCGGGCGCGACGAGCAGTACTTC
J gene: TRBJ2-2; V gene: TRBV7-3; CDR3 length: 16; D gene: NA; clone size: NA; CDR3 protein: CASSLSEGVNTGELFF; CDR3 DNA: TGTGCCAGCAGCTTAAGCGAAGGGGTGAACACCGGGGAGCTGTTTTTT
J gene: TRBJ2-2; V gene: TRBV9; CDR3 length: 17; D gene: NA; clone size: NA; CDR3 protein: CASSVVSGSANTGELFF; CDR3 DNA: TGTGCCAGCAGCGTAGTATCAGGCTCCGCGAACACCGGGGAGCTGTTTTTT
J gene: TRBJ2-3; V gene: TRBV19; CDR3 length: 13; D gene: NA; clone size: NA; CDR3 protein: CASRPGGPHTQYF; CDR3 DNA: TGTGCCAGTAGACCTGGTGGCCCCCATACGCAGTATTTT
J gene: TRBJ2-1; V gene: TRBV6-6; CDR3 length: 14; D gene: NA; clone size: NA; CDR3 protein: CASSSTTGYNEQFF; CDR3 DNA: TGTGCCAGCAGTTCAACTACTGGATACAATGAGCAGTTCTTC
J gene: TRBJ1-3; V gene: TRBV18; CDR3 length: 17; D gene: NA; clone size: NA; CDR3 protein: CASSPRLQDTSGNTIYF; CDR3 DNA: TGTGCCAGCTCACCAAGGTTACAGGATACCTCTGGAAACACCATATATTTT
J gene: TRBJ2-1; V gene: TRBV21-1; CDR3 length: 11; D gene: NA; clone size: NA; CDR3 protein: CASELAVTKFF; CDR3 DNA: TGTGCCAGCGAACTAGCGGTAACCAAGTTCTTC
J gene: TRBJ2-2; V gene: TRBV20-1; CDR3 length: 11; D gene: NA; clone size: NA; CDR3 protein: CSARRAGELFF; CDR3 DNA: TGCAGTGCCCGGCGAGCCGGGGAGCTGTTTTTT
J gene: TRBJ2-7; V gene: TRBV19; CDR3 length: 16; D gene: NA; clone size: NA; CDR3 protein: CASSTQGTELNYEQYF; CDR3 DNA: TGTGCCAGTAGCACCCAGGGGACGGAACTCAACTACGAGCAGTACTTC
J gene: TRBJ2-7; V gene: TRBV28; CDR3 length: 14; D gene: NA; clone size: NA; CDR3 protein: CASSSIIDSYEQYF; CDR3 DNA: TGTGCCAGCAGTTCGATTATAGACAGCTACGAGCAGTACTTC